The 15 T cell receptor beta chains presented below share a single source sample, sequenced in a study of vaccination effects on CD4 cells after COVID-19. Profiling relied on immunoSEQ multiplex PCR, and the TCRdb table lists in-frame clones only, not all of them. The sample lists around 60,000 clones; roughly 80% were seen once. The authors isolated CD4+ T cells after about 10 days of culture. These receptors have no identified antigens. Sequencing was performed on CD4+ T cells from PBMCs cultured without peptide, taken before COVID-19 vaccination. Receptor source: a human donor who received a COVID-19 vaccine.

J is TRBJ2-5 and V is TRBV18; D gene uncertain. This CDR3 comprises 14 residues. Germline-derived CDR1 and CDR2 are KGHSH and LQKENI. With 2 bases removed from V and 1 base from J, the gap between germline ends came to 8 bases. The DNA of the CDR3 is TGTGCCAGCTCACCAAGGGCTGGCCAAGAGACCCAGTACTTC. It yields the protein CASSPRAGQETQYF.

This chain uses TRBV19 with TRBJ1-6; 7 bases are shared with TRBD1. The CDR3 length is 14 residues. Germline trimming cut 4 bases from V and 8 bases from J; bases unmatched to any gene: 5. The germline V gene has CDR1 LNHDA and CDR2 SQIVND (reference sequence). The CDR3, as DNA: TGTGCCAGTAGTAGACAGGGCGGGGATTCACCCCTCCACTTT. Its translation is CASSRQGGDSPLHF.

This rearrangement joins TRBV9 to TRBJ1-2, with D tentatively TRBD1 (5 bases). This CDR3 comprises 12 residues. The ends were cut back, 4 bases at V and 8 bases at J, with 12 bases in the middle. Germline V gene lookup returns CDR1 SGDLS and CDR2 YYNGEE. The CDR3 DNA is TGTGCCAGCAGCTCACGGGAGGGGGGCTACACCTTC. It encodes CASSSREGGYTF.

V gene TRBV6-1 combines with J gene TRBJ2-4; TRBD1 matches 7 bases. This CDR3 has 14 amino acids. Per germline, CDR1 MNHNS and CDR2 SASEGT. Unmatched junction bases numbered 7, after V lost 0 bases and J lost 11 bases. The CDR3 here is CASSEAPGQTLQYF. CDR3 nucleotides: TGTGCCAGCAGTGAAGCCCCGGGACAGACCCTTCAGTACTTC.

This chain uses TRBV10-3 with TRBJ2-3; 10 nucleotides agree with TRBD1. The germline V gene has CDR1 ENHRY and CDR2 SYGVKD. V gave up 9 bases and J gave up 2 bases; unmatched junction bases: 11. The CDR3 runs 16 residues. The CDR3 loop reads CAMAVGTGAVTDTQYF. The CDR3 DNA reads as TGTGCCATGGCTGTGGGGACAGGGGCGGTCACAGATACGCAGTATTTT.

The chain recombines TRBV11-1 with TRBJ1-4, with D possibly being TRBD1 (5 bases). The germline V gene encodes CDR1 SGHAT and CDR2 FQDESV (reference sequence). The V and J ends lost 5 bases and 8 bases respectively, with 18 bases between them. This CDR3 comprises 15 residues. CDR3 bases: TGTGCCAGCAGCCGGGGACCCTTGGCTGGAGAAAAACTGTTTTTT. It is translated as CASSRGPLAGEKLFF.

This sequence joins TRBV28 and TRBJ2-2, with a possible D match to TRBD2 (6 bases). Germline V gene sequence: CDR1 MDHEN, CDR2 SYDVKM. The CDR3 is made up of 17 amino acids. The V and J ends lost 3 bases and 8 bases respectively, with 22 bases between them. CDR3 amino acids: CASSLRGAGIMMGELFF. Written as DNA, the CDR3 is TGTGCCAGCAGTTTGCGGGGTGCGGGTATAATGATGGGGGAGCTGTTTTTT.

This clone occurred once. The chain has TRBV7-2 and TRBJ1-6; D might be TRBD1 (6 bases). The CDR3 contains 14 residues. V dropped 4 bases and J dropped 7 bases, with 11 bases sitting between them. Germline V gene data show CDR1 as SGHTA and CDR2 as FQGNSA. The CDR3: CASSSDSGNSPLHF. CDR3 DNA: TGTGCCAGCAGCTCGGACAGCGGGAATTCACCCCTCCACTTT.

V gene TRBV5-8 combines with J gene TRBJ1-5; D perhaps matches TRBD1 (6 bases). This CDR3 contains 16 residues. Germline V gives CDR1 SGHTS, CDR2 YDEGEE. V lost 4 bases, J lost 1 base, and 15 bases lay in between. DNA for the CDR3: TGTGCCAGCAGCCCCTGGGGGCGGACGAGCAATCAGCCCCAGCATTTT. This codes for CASSPWGRTSNQPQHF.

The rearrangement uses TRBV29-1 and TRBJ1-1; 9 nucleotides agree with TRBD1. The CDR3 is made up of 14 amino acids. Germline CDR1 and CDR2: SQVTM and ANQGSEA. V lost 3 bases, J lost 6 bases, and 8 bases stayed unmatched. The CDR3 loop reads CSVEKDRGVPEAFF. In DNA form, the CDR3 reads TGCAGCGTTGAGAAAGACAGGGGGGTTCCTGAAGCTTTCTTT.

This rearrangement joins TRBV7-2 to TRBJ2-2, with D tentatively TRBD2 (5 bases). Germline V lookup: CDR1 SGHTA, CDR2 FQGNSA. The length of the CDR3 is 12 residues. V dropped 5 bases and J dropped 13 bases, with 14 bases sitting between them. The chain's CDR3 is CASSMDPAGLFF. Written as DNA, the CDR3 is TGTGCCAGCAGCATGGACCCCGCGGGGCTGTTTTTT.

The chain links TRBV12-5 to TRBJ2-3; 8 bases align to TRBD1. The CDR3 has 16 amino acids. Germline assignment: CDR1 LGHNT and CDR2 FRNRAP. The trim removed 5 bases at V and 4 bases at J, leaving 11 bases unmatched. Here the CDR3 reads CASGPGNRGWSDTQYF. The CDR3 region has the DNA TGTGCTAGTGGTCCCGGGAACAGGGGGTGGTCAGATACGCAGTATTTT.

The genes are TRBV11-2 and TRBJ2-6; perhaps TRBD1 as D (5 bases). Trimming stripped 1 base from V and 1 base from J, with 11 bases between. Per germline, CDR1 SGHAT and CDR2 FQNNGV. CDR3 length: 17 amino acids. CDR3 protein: CASSLVSGPSGANVLTF. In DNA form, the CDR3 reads TGTGCCAGCAGCTTAGTGTCAGGGCCATCTGGGGCCAACGTCCTGACTTTC.

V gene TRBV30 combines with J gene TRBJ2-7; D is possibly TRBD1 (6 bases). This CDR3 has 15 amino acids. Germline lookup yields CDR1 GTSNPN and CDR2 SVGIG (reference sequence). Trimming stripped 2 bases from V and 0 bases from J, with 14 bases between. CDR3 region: CAWSPTDRSSYEQYV. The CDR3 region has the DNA TGTGCCTGGAGTCCTACAGACAGGAGCTCCTACGAGCAGTACGTC.

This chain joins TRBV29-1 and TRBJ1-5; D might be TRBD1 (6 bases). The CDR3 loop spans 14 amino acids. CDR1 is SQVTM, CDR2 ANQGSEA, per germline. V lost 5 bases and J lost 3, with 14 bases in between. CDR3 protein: CSVSPGHPNQPQHF. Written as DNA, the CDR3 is TGCAGCGTTTCGCCGGGACACCCCAATCAGCCCCAGCATTTT.